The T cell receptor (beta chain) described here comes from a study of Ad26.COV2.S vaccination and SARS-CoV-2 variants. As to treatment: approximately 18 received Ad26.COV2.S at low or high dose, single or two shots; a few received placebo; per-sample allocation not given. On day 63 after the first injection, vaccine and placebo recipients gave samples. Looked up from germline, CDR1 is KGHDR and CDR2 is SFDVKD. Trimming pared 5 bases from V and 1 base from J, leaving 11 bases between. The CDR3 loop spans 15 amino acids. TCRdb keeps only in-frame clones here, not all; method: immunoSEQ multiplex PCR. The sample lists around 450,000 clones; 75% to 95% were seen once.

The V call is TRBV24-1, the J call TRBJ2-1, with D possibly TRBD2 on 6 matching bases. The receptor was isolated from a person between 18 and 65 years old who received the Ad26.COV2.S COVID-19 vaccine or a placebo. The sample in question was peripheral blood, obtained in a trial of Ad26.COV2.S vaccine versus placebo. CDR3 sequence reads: CATSAGGDSYNEQFF. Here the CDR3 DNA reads TGTGCCACCAGTGCCGGCGGGGATTCCTACAATGAGCAGTTCTTC.